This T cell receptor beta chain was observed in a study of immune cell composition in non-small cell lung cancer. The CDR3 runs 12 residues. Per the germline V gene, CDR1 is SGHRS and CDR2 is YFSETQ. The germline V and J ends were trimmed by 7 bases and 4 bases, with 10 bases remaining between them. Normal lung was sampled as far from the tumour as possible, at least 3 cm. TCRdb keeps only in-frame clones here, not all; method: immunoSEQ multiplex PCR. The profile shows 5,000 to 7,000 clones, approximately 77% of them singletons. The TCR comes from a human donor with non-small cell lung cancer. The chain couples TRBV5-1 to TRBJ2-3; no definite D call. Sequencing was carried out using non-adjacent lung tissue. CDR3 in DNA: TGCGCCAGCTCTCAACGGGCAGATACGCAGTATTTT. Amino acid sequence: CASSQRADTQYF.